This entry concerns a single TCR beta chain. Its antigen is as yet unknown. These data originate in a study of cytomegalovirus exposure and HLA in healthy donors. Produced via immunoSEQ multiplex PCR; TCRdb's table is partial and in-frame only. The sample yields tens of thousands of clones, about 89% seen once. Trimming at V came to 5 bases and at J to 5 bases, leaving 9 bases not matched to a gene. The CDR3 contains 16 residues. Germline CDR1 reads SGHTA; CDR2 reads FQGNSA. The study, taken as a whole, reports: Within the roughly 120 validation repertoires, first-cohort TCR clusters tended to co-occur, according to a later analysis.

The receptor was derived from a man aged 18 to 29 in good health and CMV-seronegative. Sequencing input: PBMCs. The chain combines TRBV7-2 with TRBJ2-7, with 13 bases lining up with TRBD2. The CDR3 is CASSVSLAGGLHEQYF. CDR3 DNA sequence: TGTGCCAGCAGCGTCTCACTAGCGGGAGGGCTCCACGAGCAGTACTTC.